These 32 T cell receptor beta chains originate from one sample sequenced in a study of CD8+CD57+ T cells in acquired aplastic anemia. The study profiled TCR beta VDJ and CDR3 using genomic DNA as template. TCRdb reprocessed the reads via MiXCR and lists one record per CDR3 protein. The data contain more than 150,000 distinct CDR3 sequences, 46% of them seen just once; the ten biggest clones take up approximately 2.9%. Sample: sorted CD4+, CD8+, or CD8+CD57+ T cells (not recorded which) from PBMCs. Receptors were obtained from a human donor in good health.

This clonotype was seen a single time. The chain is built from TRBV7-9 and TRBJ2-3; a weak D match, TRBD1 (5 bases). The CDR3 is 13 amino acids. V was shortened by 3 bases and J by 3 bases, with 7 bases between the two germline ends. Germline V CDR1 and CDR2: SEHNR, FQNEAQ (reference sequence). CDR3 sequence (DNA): TGTGCCAGCAGCTTCCGACAGACAGATACGCAGTATTTT. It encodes CASSFRQTDTQYF.

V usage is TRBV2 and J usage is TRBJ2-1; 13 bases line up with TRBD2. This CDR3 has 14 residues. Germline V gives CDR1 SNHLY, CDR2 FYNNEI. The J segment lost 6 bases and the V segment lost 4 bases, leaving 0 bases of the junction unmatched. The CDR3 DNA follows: TGTGCCAGCAGTGGGACTAGCGGGAGCAATGAGCAGTTCTTC. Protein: CASSGTSGSNEQFF.

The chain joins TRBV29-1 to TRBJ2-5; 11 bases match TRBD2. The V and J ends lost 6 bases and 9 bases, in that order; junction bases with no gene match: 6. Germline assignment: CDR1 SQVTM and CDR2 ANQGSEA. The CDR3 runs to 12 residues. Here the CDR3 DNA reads TGCAGCGTGACTAGCGGGGCCGGGGCCCAGTACTTC. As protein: CSVTSGAGAQYF.

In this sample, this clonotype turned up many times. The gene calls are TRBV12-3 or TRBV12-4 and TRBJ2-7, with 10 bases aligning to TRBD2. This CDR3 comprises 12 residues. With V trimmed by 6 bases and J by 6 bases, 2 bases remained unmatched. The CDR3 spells CASRLAGSEQYF. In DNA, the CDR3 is TGTGCCAGCAGACTAGCGGGATCCGAGCAGTACTTC.

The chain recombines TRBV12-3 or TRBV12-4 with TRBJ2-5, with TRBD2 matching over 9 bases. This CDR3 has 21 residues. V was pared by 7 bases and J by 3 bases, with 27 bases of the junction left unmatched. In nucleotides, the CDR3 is TGTGCCAGCATAACCACAGGGAGCGCCGGGGGGATAGCGGGAGCGAAAGAGACCCAGTACTTC. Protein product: CASITTGSAGGIAGAKETQYF.

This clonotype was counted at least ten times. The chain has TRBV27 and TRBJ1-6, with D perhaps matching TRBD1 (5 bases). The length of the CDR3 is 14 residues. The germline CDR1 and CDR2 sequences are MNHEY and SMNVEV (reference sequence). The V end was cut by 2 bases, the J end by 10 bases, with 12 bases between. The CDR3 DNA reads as TGTGCCAGCAGTTTACATCAGGGCAAGTCACCCCTCCACTTT. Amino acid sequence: CASSLHQGKSPLHF.

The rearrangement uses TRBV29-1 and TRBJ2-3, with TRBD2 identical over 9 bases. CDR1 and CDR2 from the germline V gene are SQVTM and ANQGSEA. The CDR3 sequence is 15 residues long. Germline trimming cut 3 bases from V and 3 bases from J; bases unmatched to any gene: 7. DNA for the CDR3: TGCAGCGTTGAGGCTGGTAGCGGGAGAACAGATACGCAGTATTTT. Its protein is CSVEAGSGRTDTQYF.

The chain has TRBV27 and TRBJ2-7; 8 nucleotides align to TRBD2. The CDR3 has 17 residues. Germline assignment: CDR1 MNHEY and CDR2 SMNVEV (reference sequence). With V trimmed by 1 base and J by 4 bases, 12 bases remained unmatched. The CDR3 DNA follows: TGTGCCAGCAGTTTATTCCCTAGCAGCGGGAGCTTTTACGAGCAGTACTTC. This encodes CASSLFPSSGSFYEQYF.

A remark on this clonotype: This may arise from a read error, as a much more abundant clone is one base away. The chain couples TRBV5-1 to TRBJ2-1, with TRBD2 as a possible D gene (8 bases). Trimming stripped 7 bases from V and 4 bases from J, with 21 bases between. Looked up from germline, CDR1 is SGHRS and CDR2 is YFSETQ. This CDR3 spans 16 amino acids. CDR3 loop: CASGPGGSGTYNEQFF. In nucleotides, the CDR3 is TGCGCCAGCGGCCCAGGGGGTAGCGGGACTTACAATGAGCAGTTCTTC.

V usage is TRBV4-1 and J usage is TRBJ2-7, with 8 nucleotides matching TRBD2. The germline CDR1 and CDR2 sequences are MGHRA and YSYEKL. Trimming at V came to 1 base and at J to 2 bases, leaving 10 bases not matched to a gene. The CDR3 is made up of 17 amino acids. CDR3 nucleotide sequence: TGCGCCAGCAGCCAAGGGGTTCAAGCGGGGGTAGCCTACGAGCAGTACTTC. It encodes CASSQGVQAGVAYEQYF.

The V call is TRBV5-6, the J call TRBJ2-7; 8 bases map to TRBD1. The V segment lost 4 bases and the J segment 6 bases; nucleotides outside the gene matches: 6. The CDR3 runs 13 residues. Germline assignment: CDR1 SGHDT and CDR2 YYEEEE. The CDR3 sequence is CASSVGQGPEQYF. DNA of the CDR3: TGTGCCAGCAGCGTTGGACAGGGCCCCGAGCAGTACTTC.

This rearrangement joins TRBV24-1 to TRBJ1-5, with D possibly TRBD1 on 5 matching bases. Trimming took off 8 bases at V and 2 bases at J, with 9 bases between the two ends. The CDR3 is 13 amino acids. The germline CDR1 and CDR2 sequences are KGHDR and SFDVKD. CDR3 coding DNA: TGTGCCACCAACCGGGACGGCAATCAGCCCCAGCATTTT. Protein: CATNRDGNQPQHF.

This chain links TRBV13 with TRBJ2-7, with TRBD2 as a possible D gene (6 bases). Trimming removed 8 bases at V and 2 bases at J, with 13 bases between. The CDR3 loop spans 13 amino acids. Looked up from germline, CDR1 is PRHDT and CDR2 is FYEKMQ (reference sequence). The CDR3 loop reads CASDVGGPYEQYF. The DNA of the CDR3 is TGTGCCAGCGATGTTGGAGGGCCCTACGAGCAGTACTTC.

The CDR3 sequence: CASSYRVDLAKNIQYF. The DNA of the CDR3 is TGTGCCAGCAGTTATCGGGTAGATCTAGCCAAAAACATTCAGTACTTC. The chain uses TRBV6-2 or TRBV6-3 and TRBJ2-4; D ambiguous. The germline CDR1 and CDR2 sequences are MNHEY and SVGEGT. CDR3 length: 16 residues. V gave up 3 bases and J gave up 0 bases, with 12 bases separating them.

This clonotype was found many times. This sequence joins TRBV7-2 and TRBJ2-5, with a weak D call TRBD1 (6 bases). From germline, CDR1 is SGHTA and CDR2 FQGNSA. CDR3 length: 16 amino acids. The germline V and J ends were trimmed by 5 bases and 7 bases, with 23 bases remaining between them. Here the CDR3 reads CASSRLVGQLAGTQYF. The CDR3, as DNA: TGTGCCAGCAGCCGATTGGTCGGACAGCTGGCGGGGACCCAGTACTTC.

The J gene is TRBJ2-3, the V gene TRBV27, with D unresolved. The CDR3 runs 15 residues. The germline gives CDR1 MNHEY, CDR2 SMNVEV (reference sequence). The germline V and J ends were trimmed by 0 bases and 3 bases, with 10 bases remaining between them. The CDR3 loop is CASSLSATGTDTQYF. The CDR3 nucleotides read TGTGCCAGCAGTTTATCTGCAACTGGGACAGATACGCAGTATTTT.

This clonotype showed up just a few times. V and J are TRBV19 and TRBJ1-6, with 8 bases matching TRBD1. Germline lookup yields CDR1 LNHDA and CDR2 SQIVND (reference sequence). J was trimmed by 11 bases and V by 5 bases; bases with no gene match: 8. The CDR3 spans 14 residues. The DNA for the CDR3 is TGTGCCAGTAGTTCGGACAGGGCGACGACACCCCTCCACTTT. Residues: CASSSDRATTPLHF.

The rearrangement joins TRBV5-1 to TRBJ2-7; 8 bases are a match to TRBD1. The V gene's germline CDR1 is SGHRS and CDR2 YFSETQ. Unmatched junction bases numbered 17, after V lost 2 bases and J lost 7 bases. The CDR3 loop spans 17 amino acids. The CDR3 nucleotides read TGCGCCAGCAGCTTTTACTCGGACAGGGTGGAAGGAGGTGAGCAGTACTTC. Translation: CASSFYSDRVEGGEQYF. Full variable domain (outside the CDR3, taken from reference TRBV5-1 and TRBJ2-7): KAGVTQTPRYLIKTRGQQVTLSCSPISGHRSVSWYQQTPGQGLQFLFEYFSETQRNKGNFPGRFSGRQFSNSRSEMNVSTLELGDSALYLCASSFYSDRVEGGEQYFGPGTRLTVT.

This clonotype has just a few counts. The CDR3 here is CASRGTVNTEAFF. Here the CDR3 DNA reads TGTGCCAGTAGGGGTACGGTTAACACTGAAGCTTTCTTT. The chain links TRBV19 to TRBJ1-1, with unresolved D. The V end lost 6 bases, the J end lost 2 bases, and 10 bases lay between the germline ends. This CDR3 contains 13 residues. CDR1 and CDR2 from the germline V gene are LNHDA and SQIVND (reference sequence).

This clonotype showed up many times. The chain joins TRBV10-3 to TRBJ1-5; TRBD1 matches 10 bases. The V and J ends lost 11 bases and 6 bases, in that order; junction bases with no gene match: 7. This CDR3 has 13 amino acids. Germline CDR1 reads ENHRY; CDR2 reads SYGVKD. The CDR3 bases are TGTGCCTCGGGACAGGGGCTGGGTCAGCCCCAGCATTTT. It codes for CASGQGLGQPQHF.

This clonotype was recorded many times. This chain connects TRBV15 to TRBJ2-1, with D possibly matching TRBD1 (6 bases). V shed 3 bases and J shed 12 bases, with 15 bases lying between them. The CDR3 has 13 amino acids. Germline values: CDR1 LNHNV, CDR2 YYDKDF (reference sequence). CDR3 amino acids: CATSSQSGARQFF. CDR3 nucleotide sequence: TGTGCCACCAGCAGTCAATCAGGGGCGAGGCAGTTCTTC.

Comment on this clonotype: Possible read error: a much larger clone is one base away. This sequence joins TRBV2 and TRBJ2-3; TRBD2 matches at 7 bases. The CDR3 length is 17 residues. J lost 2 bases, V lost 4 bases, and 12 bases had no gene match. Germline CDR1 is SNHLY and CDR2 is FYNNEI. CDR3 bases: TGTGCCAGCAGTGTGGATCAAGCGGGAAAGATCACAGATACGCAGTATTTT. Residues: CASSVDQAGKITDTQYF.

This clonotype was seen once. CDR3 sequence reads: CASSRLFSGDSPLHF. CDR3 in DNA: TGTGCCAGCAGCCGTCTCTTCTCAGGTGATTCACCCCTCCACTTT. This sequence joins TRBV6-1 and TRBJ1-6; D is unclear. This CDR3 is built from 15 residues. The germline CDR1 and CDR2 sequences are MNHNS and SASEGT. V was trimmed by 6 bases and J by 8 bases, leaving 17 bases between them.

This chain's CDR3 is CASSFNFDSSYGYTF. The CDR3 DNA sequence: TGTGCCAGCAGCTTTAACTTCGACAGTTCCTATGGCTACACCTTC. The rearrangement links TRBV7-9 to TRBJ1-2; D may be TRBD1 (5 bases). The CDR3 sequence is 15 residues long. The V end lost 3 bases, the J end lost 4 bases, and 15 bases lay between the germline ends. CDR1 is SEHNR, CDR2 FQNEAQ, per germline (reference sequence).

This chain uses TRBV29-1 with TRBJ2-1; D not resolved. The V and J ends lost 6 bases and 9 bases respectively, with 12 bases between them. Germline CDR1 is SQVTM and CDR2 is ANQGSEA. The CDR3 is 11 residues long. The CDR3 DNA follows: TGCAGCGTCCTTTCTACCGCTGAGCAGTTCTTC. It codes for CSVLSTAEQFF.

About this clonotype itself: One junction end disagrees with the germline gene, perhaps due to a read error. The CDR3 DNA reads TGTGCCAGCAGTGGGACAGTATACAATGAGCAGTCCTTC. Translating it yields CASSGTVYNEQSF. The chain couples TRBV25-1 to TRBJ2-1, with D possibly TRBD1 on 6 matching bases. This CDR3 has 13 residues. CDR1 is MGHDK and CDR2 is SYGVNS in the germline V gene.

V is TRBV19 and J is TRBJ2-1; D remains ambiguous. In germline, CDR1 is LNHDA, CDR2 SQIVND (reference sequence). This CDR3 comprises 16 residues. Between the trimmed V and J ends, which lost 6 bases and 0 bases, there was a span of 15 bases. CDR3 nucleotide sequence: TGTGCCAGTAGATCATATCCCGTAGACTCCTACAATGAGCAGTTCTTC. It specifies CASRSYPVDSYNEQFF.

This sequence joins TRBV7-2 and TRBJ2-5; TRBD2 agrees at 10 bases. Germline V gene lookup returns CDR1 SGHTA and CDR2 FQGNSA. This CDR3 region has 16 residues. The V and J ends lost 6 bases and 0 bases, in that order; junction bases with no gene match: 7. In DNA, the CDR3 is TGTGCCAGCAGTCCTAAGACTAGCGGGTACCAAGAGACCCAGTACTTC. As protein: CASSPKTSGYQETQYF.

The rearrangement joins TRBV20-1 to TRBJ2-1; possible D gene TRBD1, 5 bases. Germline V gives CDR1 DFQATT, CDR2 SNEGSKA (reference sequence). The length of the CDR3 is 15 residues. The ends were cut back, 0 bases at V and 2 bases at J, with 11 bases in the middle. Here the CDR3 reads CSARDRGRTYNEQFF. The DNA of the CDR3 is TGCAGTGCTAGAGATAGGGGTCGTACCTACAATGAGCAGTTCTTC.

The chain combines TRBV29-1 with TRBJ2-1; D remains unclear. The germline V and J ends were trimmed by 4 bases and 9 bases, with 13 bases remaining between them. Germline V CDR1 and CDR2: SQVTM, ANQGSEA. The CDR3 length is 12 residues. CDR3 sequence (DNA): TGCAGCGTTGCACCCGATTTAACTGAGCAGTTCTTC. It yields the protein CSVAPDLTEQFF.

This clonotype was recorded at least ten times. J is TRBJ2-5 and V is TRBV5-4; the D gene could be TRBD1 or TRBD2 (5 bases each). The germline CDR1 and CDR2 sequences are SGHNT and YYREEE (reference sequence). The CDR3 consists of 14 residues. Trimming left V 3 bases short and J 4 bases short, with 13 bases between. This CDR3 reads CASSSLGGRETQYF. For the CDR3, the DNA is TGTGCCAGCAGCTCCCTTGGGGGACGAGAGACCCAGTACTTC. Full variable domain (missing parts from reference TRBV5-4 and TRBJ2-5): ETGVTQSPTHLIKTRGQQVTLRCSSQSGHNTVSWYQQALGQGPQFIFQYYREEENGRGNFPPRFSGLQFPNYSSELNVNALELDDSALYLCASSSLGGRETQYFGPGTRLLVL.

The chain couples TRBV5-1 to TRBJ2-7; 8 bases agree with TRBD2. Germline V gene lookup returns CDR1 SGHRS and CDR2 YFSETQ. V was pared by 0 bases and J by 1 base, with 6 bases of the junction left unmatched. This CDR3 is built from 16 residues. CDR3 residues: CASSLVKRGTSYEQYF. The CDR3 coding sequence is TGCGCCAGCAGCTTGGTGAAGCGGGGGACGTCCTACGAGCAGTACTTC.